The 25 T cell receptor beta chains reported below all come from one sample, sequenced in a study of CD8 T cells in Susac syndrome. RNA in amounts of roughly 0.5 to 1 ug was reverse transcribed with random hexamers. TCRdb used MiXCR to reprocess the immunoSEQ multiplex PCR reads, holding one entry per CDR3 protein. The table records 110,000 or so distinct CDR3 sequences, just under 95% of them present only once. The specimen was CD4+ T cells from PBMCs. The receptors stem from a human donor with multiple sclerosis.

This clonotype was picked up one time. The rearrangement uses TRBV30 and TRBJ1-1, with 9 positions matching TRBD1. This CDR3 spans 15 amino acids. CDR1 and CDR2 from the germline V gene are GTSNPN and SVGIG (reference sequence). V was clipped by 4 bases and J by 5 bases; unmatched bases: 11. The CDR3, as DNA: TGTGCCTGGAACCCCGGGACAGGGATTATTACTGAAGCTTTCTTT. Amino acids: CAWNPGTGIITEAFF.

The genes are TRBV29-1 and TRBJ2-3, with D unclear. CDR1 SQVTM and CDR2 ANQGSEA come from the germline V gene. V lost 7 bases and J 1 base, leaving 15 bases between the germline ends. The CDR3 sequence is 14 residues long. CDR3 in DNA: TGCAGCGGGCGCGCGATTAGGGGCACAGATACGCAGTATTTT. As protein: CSGRAIRGTDTQYF.

The CDR3 DNA sequence: TGCGCCAGCAGCTACCCCGGGGAAGAGACCCAGTACTTC. It translates to CASSYPGEETQYF. This chain uses TRBV5-1 with TRBJ2-5; weak D call: TRBD2 (5 bases). Germline CDR1 reads SGHRS; CDR2 reads YFSETQ. The V and J ends lost 3 bases and 3 bases respectively, with 9 bases between them. CDR3 length: 13 amino acids.

This clonotype occurred a few times. The chain carries TRBV14 and TRBJ1-2; D unresolved. The germline CDR1 and CDR2 sequences are SGHDN and FVKESK. With 1 base removed from V and 8 bases from J, the gap between germline ends came to 8 bases. This CDR3 spans 12 amino acids. The CDR3 spells CASSQGPTGYTF. CDR3 sequence (DNA): TGTGCCAGCAGCCAAGGCCCCACCGGCTACACCTTC.

The gene calls are TRBV3-1 and TRBJ2-7; 11 bases agree with TRBD1. CDR1 LGHDT and CDR2 YNNKEL come from the germline V gene (reference sequence). With 4 bases clipped from V and 5 bases from J, the junction kept 4 bases outside the gene matches. The CDR3 is 14 amino acids. The DNA of the CDR3 is TGTGCCAGCAGCCCCCGGGACAGGGGGAACGAGCAGTACTTC. Its translation is CASSPRDRGNEQYF.

V and J are TRBV4-3 and TRBJ1-6; TRBD1 matches 12 bases. The CDR3 contains 17 residues. CDR1 LGHNA and CDR2 YSLEER come from the germline V gene. With 2 bases clipped from V and 14 bases from J, the junction kept 13 bases outside the gene matches. CDR3 amino acids: CASSQQHRGTGGLSLHF. The CDR3, as DNA: TGCGCCAGCAGCCAACAACACCGCGGGACAGGGGGCTTGTCCCTCCACTTT.

The J gene is TRBJ1-1, the V gene TRBV30; no definite D call. CDR3 length equals 15 residues. Germline V gene sequence: CDR1 GTSNPN, CDR2 SVGIG (reference sequence). V shed 0 bases and J shed 4 bases, with 15 bases lying between them. Written as DNA, the CDR3 is TGTGCCTGGAGTGTAAATCCGGGATTGATCACTGAAGCTTTCTTT. Protein: CAWSVNPGLITEAFF.

The J gene is TRBJ2-6, the V gene TRBV7-3, with no clear D. The CDR3 is 13 residues long. The germline gives CDR1 SGHTA, CDR2 FQGTGA. V lost 2 bases to trimming and J lost 8 bases, with 7 bases between them. The CDR3 region is CASSLLGTNVLTF. The CDR3 region has the DNA TGTGCCAGCAGCTTATTGGGAACCAACGTCCTGACTTTC.

This chain connects TRBV11-2 to TRBJ2-2; D gene unclear. Trimming took 5 bases from V and 6 from J, leaving 10 bases between them. Germline V CDR1 and CDR2: SGHAT, FQNNGV. The CDR3 contains 13 residues. The CDR3 DNA sequence: TGTGCCAGCAGCCCCCGGGCACCCGGGGAGCTGTTTTTT. Amino acid sequence: CASSPRAPGELFF.

The chain combines TRBV7-2 with TRBJ2-7, with D uncertain. The V and J ends lost 5 bases and 2 bases respectively, with 22 bases between them. The CDR3 is made up of 17 amino acids. Germline CDR1 reads SGHTA; CDR2 reads FQGNSA. The CDR3 DNA follows: TGTGCCAGCAGCGACGTCGCCGACACCGGGCCAACCTACGAGCAGTACTTC. It is translated as CASSDVADTGPTYEQYF.

The chain has TRBV7-2 and TRBJ1-3, with no clear D. Trimming pared 2 bases from V and 6 bases from J, leaving 14 bases between. The CDR3 extends over 15 amino acids. Germline V gene sequence: CDR1 SGHTA, CDR2 FQGNSA. The CDR3 reads CASSLSRSSINTIYF. The CDR3, as DNA: TGTGCCAGCAGCTTAAGCAGGAGTAGTATAAACACCATATATTTT.

This clonotype was seen a single time. CDR3 in DNA: TGTGCCAGCAGCTTAGATTTCGCTGAAGCTTTCTTT. This encodes CASSLDFAEAFF. V is TRBV7-2 and J is TRBJ1-1; D remains unclear. The V end was cut by 1 base, the J end by 6 bases, with 6 bases between. This CDR3 is 12 amino acids long. Per the germline V gene, CDR1 is SGHTA and CDR2 is FQGNSA.

V usage is TRBV11-2 and J usage is TRBJ2-3, with TRBD2 as a possible D gene (6 bases). Germline-derived CDR1 and CDR2 are SGHAT and FQNNGV. The germline V and J ends were trimmed by 8 bases and 1 base, with 19 bases remaining between them. The CDR3 runs to 16 residues. This CDR3 reads CASLLNPWEGTDTQYF. As DNA, the CDR3 is TGTGCCAGCCTCCTAAACCCCTGGGAGGGCACAGATACGCAGTATTTT.

The chain has TRBV10-3 and TRBJ1-1; D is undetermined. CDR1 is ENHRY, CDR2 SYGVKD, per germline. V lost 0 bases to trimming and J lost 4 bases, with 12 bases between them. This CDR3 region has 15 residues. Here the CDR3 DNA reads TGTGCCATCAGTGAGTCGAAAGGGCAGGTCACTGAAGCTTTCTTT. Its translation is CAISESKGQVTEAFF.

The CDR3 reads CASSLDGLAYQETQYF. CDR3 coding DNA: TGTGCCAGCAGCTTAGACGGCCTAGCGTACCAAGAGACCCAGTACTTC. The V call is TRBV7-9, the J call TRBJ2-5, with D possibly being TRBD2 (6 bases). CDR3 length: 16 residues. V lost 1 base, J lost 0 bases, and 12 bases lay in between. Germline CDR1 reads SEHNR; CDR2 reads FQNEAQ (reference sequence). The complete variable domain, with remaining parts taken from reference TRBV7-9 and TRBJ2-5, reads DTGVSQNPRHKITKRGQNVTFRCDPISEHNRLYWYRQTLGQGPEFLTYFQNEAQLEKSRLLSDRFSAERPKGSFSTLEIQRTEQGDSAMYLCASSLDGLAYQETQYFGPGTRLLVL.

This clonotype appeared a single time. This chain uses TRBV18 with TRBJ2-3, with TRBD2 matching over 10 bases. CDR3 length equals 20 residues. The V and J ends lost 5 bases and 2 bases, in that order; junction bases with no gene match: 19. CDR1 and CDR2 (germline): KGHSH, LQKENI. CDR3 sequence (DNA): TGTGCCAGCTCATTGGTTTTCCCTCCTAGCGGGGGAAGTCACACAGATACGCAGTATTTT. Translated, it gives CASSLVFPPSGGSHTDTQYF.

This chain links TRBV30 with TRBJ1-5, with a tentative D call TRBD1 (6 bases). This CDR3 region has 16 residues. V lost 2 bases to trimming and J lost 0 bases, with 14 bases between them. Germline values: CDR1 GTSNPN, CDR2 SVGIG (reference sequence). Written as DNA, the CDR3 is TGTGCCTGGAGTTCCCGAACAGGGACTAGCAATCAGCCCCAGCATTTT. Translation: CAWSSRTGTSNQPQHF.

The chain has TRBV19 and TRBJ2-4, with D possibly TRBD1 on 6 matching bases. CDR3 length equals 15 residues. Trimming removed 8 bases from V and 0 bases from J, with 14 bases in between. Germline-derived CDR1 and CDR2 are LNHDA and SQIVND (reference sequence). CDR3: CASRPTRGAKNIQYF. In DNA, the CDR3 is TGTGCCAGTCGCCCGACCAGGGGAGCCAAAAACATTCAGTACTTC.

This clonotype was seen only once. The chain has TRBV20-1 and TRBJ1-1; TRBD1 matches at 8 bases. This CDR3 is 15 amino acids long. CDR1 and CDR2 from the germline V gene are DFQATT and SNEGSKA (reference sequence). With V trimmed by 2 bases and J by 5 bases, 10 bases remained unmatched. The CDR3 nucleotides are TGCAGTGCTAGATGGCAGGGGGCGTTCGGAACTGAAGCTTTCTTT. This translates into CSARWQGAFGTEAFF.

The genes are TRBV7-2 and TRBJ2-2; the D is unclear. V lost 5 bases to trimming and J lost 6 bases, with 10 bases between them. The CDR3 loop spans 13 amino acids. Germline V CDR1 and CDR2: SGHTA, FQGNSA. CDR3 loop: CASSTPVSGELFF. The CDR3 DNA reads TGTGCCAGCAGCACCCCCGTATCCGGGGAGCTGTTTTTT.

The chain couples TRBV12-3 or TRBV12-4 to TRBJ1-1; no clear D. The CDR3 is made up of 12 amino acids. With 3 bases removed from V and 9 bases from J, the gap between germline ends came to 11 bases. CDR3 DNA: TGTGCCAGCAGTTTTCGGCCGGAAAAAGCTTTCTTT. Translating it yields CASSFRPEKAFF.

V and J are TRBV3-1 and TRBJ1-2; D is unresolved. Germline CDR1 LGHDT, CDR2 YNNKEL (reference sequence). This CDR3 region has 14 residues. Trimming pared 0 bases from V and 8 bases from J, leaving 13 bases between. The CDR3, as DNA: TGTGCCAGCAGCCAAGATTTGGCCAGAAAGGGCTACACCTTC. Its protein is CASSQDLARKGYTF.

The chain has TRBV12-3 or TRBV12-4 and TRBJ1-6; the D gene is possibly TRBD1 (6 bases). The CDR3 totals 15 residues. V shed 8 bases and J shed 7 bases, with 18 bases lying between them. The CDR3 loop reads CASSSGGARNSPLHF. The CDR3, as DNA: TGTGCCAGCTCTTCGGGGGGCGCTCGGAATTCACCCCTCCACTTT.

The V and J genes are TRBV6-2 or TRBV6-3 and TRBJ2-7, with 7 bases that match TRBD1. CDR1 is MNHEY and CDR2 is SVGEGT in the germline V gene. J was trimmed by 4 bases and V by 5 bases; bases with no gene match: 11. The CDR3 extends over 15 amino acids. CDR3 residues: CASSTRTGMNYEQYF. In nucleotides, the CDR3 is TGTGCCAGCAGTACAAGGACAGGAATGAATTACGAGCAGTACTTC.

The chain joins TRBV12-3 or TRBV12-4 to TRBJ1-5; D is uncertain. V dropped 3 bases and J dropped 7 bases, with 13 bases sitting between them. This CDR3 has 14 amino acids. CDR3: CASSFSNVEQPQHF. The CDR3 bases are TGTGCCAGCAGTTTTTCCAATGTTGAGCAGCCCCAGCATTTT.